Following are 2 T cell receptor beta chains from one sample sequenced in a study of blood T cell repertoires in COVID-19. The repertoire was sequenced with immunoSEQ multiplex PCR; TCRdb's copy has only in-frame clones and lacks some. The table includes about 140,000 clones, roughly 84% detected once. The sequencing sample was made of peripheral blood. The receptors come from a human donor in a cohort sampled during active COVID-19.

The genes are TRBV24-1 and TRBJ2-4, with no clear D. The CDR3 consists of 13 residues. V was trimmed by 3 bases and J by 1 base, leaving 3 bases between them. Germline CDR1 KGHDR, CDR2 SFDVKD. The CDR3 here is CATSDLAKNIQYF. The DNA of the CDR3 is TGTGCCACCAGTGATCTCGCCAAAAACATTCAGTACTTC.

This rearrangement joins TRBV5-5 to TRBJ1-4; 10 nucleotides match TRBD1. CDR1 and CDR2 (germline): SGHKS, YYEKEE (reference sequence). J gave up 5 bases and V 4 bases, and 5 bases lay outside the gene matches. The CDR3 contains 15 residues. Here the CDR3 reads CASSHRTGGNEKLFF. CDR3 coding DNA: TGTGCCAGCAGCCATCGGACAGGGGGGAATGAAAAACTGTTTTTT.